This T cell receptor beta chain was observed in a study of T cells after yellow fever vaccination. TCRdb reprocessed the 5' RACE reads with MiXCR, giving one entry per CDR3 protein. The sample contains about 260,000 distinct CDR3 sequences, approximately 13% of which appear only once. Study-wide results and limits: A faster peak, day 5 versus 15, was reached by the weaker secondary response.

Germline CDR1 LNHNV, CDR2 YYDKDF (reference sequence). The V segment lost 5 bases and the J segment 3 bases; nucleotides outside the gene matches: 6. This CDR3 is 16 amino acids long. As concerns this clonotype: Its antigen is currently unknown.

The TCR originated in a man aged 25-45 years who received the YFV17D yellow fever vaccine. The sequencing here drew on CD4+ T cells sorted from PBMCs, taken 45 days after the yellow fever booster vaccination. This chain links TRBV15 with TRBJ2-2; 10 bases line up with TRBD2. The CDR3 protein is CATSPPGLAHTGELFF. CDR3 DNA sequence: TGTGCCACCAGCCCACCGGGACTAGCGCACACCGGGGAGCTGTTTTTT.